This T cell receptor (beta chain) was captured in a study of spatial heterogeneity in lung cancer. Specified time point: sample taken at primary tumor resection. TCRdb reprocessed the 5' RACE reads via MiXCR and lists one record per CDR3 protein. The sample yields tens of thousands of distinct CDR3 sequences, around 7% seen once. The CDR3 runs 15 residues. Germline CDR1 is SGHRS and CDR2 is YFSETQ. V was clipped by 7 bases and J by 2 bases; unmatched bases: 6. The TCR was taken from a male donor with early-stage non-small cell lung cancer. The sample here was PBMCs, taken at surgery. The chain employs TRBV5-1 and TRBJ2-1, with 10 bases identical to TRBD1. The CDR3 here is CASYPDRGAYNEQFF. The DNA for the CDR3 is TGCGCCAGCTACCCGGACAGGGGGGCCTACAATGAGCAGTTCTTC.